Following are 26 T cell receptor beta chains from one sample sequenced in a study of cytomegalovirus exposure and HLA in healthy donors (dated by TCRdb to the late 2010s). To prepare the library, the immunoSEQ multiplex PCR assay was applied. A mixture of 60 forward primers for TCR Vbeta segments and 13 reverse primers for TCR Jbeta segments was used in the multiplex PCR. Imported from immuneACCESS, the table was reduced by TCRdb to in-frame sequences with V and J called. These copies leave out some clones; in studies compared against another copy, an unresolved V gene accounts for under half, and the cause of the remainder is not known. This sample comprises about 52,000 clones, roughly three fifths of them detected only once. The top ten constitute around 11% of the sample. Material: PBMCs. The receptor set was obtained from a human donor in good health.

This clone was seen more than once but under ten times. The gene calls are TRBV4-2 and TRBJ1-2; no clear D gene. The CDR3 contains 16 residues. Germline CDR1 is LGHNA and CDR2 is YNFKEQ. Trimming stripped 0 bases from V and 1 base from J, with 12 bases between. The CDR3 spells CASSQDHYGVNYGYTF. CDR3 sequence (DNA): TGTGCCAGCAGCCAAGATCATTACGGAGTTAACTATGGCTACACCTTC.

A remark on this clone: Its ends do not fully match the called genes, so a read error is possible. The chain uses TRBV6-5 and TRBJ1-3; the match to TRBD1 covers 8 bases. CDR3 length equals 15 residues. CDR1 and CDR2 from the germline V gene are MNHEY and SVGAGI. The CDR3 region is CASHSGGADGNTIYF. CDR3 nucleotides: TGCGCCTCGCACTCAGGGGGCGCAGACGGAAACACCATATATTTT.

This clone was found a few times. This sequence joins TRBV6-4 and TRBJ2-1; the match to TRBD2 covers 9 bases. Germline V gives CDR1 MRHNA, CDR2 SNTAGT. J gave up 5 bases and V 7 bases, and 6 bases lay outside the gene matches. The CDR3 is made up of 14 amino acids. The CDR3 DNA sequence: TGTGCCAGCAAACCCGGGACTAGCAACAATGAGCAGTTCTTC. Protein sequence: CASKPGTSNNEQFF.

The chain carries TRBV15 and TRBJ2-5; 7 bases match TRBD2. The length of the CDR3 is 16 residues. Unmatched junction bases numbered 6, after V lost 0 bases and J lost 2 bases. CDR1 is LNHNV, CDR2 YYDKDF, per germline (reference sequence). This chain's CDR3 is CATSRDRAGDQETQYF. The CDR3 DNA reads as TGTGCCACCAGCAGAGATCGGGCGGGAGATCAAGAGACCCAGTACTTC.

The rearrangement joins TRBV6-5 to TRBJ2-1; no firm D call. V lost 2 bases and J 4 bases, leaving 12 bases between the germline ends. The CDR3 sequence is 15 residues long. Germline CDR1 reads MNHEY; CDR2 reads SVGAGI. The CDR3 reads CASSYVARVYNEQFF. Written as DNA, the CDR3 is TGTGCCAGCAGTTACGTAGCTCGGGTTTACAATGAGCAGTTCTTC.

The chain couples TRBV10-1 to TRBJ1-1, with D hard to call. Germline lookup yields CDR1 WNHNN and CDR2 SYGVQD (reference sequence). V shed 7 bases and J shed 5 bases, with 17 bases lying between them. The CDR3 extends over 14 amino acids. The CDR3 bases are TGCGCCAGCACCCCCCCCCTCAGGAAGACTGAAGCTTTCTTT. Translated, it gives CASTPPLRKTEAFF.

The CDR3 is CASSEGQGLNSYEQYF. In DNA form, the CDR3 reads TGTGCCAGCAGTGAGGGACAGGGCCTAAACTCCTACGAGCAGTACTTC. The rearrangement joins TRBV6-1 to TRBJ2-7; the match to TRBD1 covers 9 bases. Germline CDR1 is MNHNS and CDR2 is SASEGT. V gave up 3 bases and J gave up 0 bases; unmatched junction bases: 6. The length of the CDR3 is 16 residues.

This clone showed up just a few times. V and J are TRBV5-6 and TRBJ2-3; 14 nucleotides match TRBD2. CDR3 length equals 16 residues. V lost 4 bases to trimming and J lost 9 bases; unmatched junction nucleotides: 10. Germline V lookup: CDR1 SGHDT, CDR2 YYEEEE. The CDR3 DNA reads TGTGCCAGCAGCCCGGGACTAGCGGGGGCCAGGCAGACGCAGTATTTT. It encodes CASSPGLAGARQTQYF.

This chain links TRBV9 with TRBJ1-4; 8 positions match TRBD1. V lost 4 bases and J lost 2; bases outside the gene matches: 4. This CDR3 spans 15 amino acids. Germline V gene data show CDR1 as SGDLS and CDR2 as YYNGEE. CDR3: CASSPRTGTNEKLFF. DNA for the CDR3: TGTGCCAGCAGCCCTCGGACAGGGACTAATGAAAAACTGTTTTTT.

A few counts support this clone. The J gene is TRBJ1-5, the V gene TRBV6-5; 7 bases align to TRBD1. This CDR3 contains 14 residues. Germline V lookup: CDR1 MNHEY, CDR2 SVGAGI. J was trimmed by 4 bases and V by 6 bases; bases with no gene match: 6. The CDR3 region is CASRDGTVNQPQHF. In DNA form, the CDR3 reads TGTGCCAGCAGGGATGGGACAGTTAATCAGCCCCAGCATTTT.

The chain carries TRBV5-1 and TRBJ2-5; 8 bases line up with TRBD1. This CDR3 comprises 16 residues. The junction had 6 bases not matched to a gene; V was cut back by 2 bases and J by 0 bases. The germline V gene has CDR1 SGHRS and CDR2 YFSETQ. The DNA for the CDR3 is TGCGCCAGCAGCTTACAGGGGGATACGTACCAAGAGACCCAGTACTTC. Translating it yields CASSLQGDTYQETQYF.

V is TRBV12-5 and J is TRBJ2-7, with 8 bases fitting TRBD1. The length of the CDR3 is 14 residues. CDR1 is LGHNT, CDR2 FRNRAP, per germline. V shed 4 bases and J 7 bases; nucleotides not matched to a gene: 9. The CDR3 protein is CASGYGQGLLEQYF. The CDR3 DNA sequence: TGTGCTAGTGGTTACGGACAGGGACTTCTGGAGCAGTACTTC.

The V call is TRBV5-4, the J call TRBJ2-5, with D uncertain. TRBJ2-7 explains the end of the DNA better; the J call may be wrong. The germline gives CDR1 SGHNT, CDR2 YYREEE (reference sequence). This CDR3 spans 15 amino acids. CDR3 amino acids: CASSFDKQSFYEQYF. CDR3 in DNA: TGTGCCAGCAGCTTTGACAAGCAGTCCTTCTACGAGCAGTACTTC.

The chain is built from TRBV10-1 and TRBJ2-3, with D uncertain. Between the trimmed V and J ends, which lost 2 bases and 1 base, there was a span of 4 bases. Looked up from germline, CDR1 is WNHNN and CDR2 is SYGVQD (reference sequence). This CDR3 region has 13 residues. DNA of the CDR3: TGCGCCAGCAGTGAGACGGGCACAGATACGCAGTATTTT. Translation: CASSETGTDTQYF.

The rearrangement joins TRBV19 to TRBJ2-5, with 11 bases identical to TRBD1. V was clipped by 5 bases and J by 5 bases; unmatched bases: 4. Looked up from germline, CDR1 is LNHDA and CDR2 is SQIVND (reference sequence). CDR3 length equals 14 residues. The CDR3 DNA reads as TGTGCCAGTAGTTTCGGGACAGGGGGGGAGACCCAGTACTTC. Amino acids: CASSFGTGGETQYF.

The chain joins TRBV9 to TRBJ1-2; 8 positions match TRBD1. Germline assignment: CDR1 SGDLS and CDR2 YYNGEE. The CDR3 is 14 amino acids. Unmatched junction bases numbered 4, after V lost 0 bases and J lost 6 bases. Here the CDR3 DNA reads TGTGCCAGCAGCGTAGAACGGACAGGGAATGGCTACACCTTC. Encoded protein: CASSVERTGNGYTF.

The table lists this clone with a few counts. The chain links TRBV10-3 to TRBJ2-3, with 10 bases matching TRBD2. The germline V gene encodes CDR1 ENHRY and CDR2 SYGVKD. The CDR3 spans 19 residues. The junction had 9 bases not matched to a gene; V was cut back by 0 bases and J by 0 bases. The CDR3 sequence is CAISESAVAGGSSTDTQYF. CDR3 nucleotide sequence: TGTGCCATCAGTGAGTCAGCGGTAGCGGGGGGATCTAGCACAGATACGCAGTATTTT.

V gene TRBV5-1 combines with J gene TRBJ2-3; TRBD2 matches 9 bases. The V gene end was trimmed by 4 bases and the J gene end by 4 bases; junction bases not matched to a gene: 7. This CDR3 spans 15 amino acids. CDR1 SGHRS and CDR2 YFSETQ come from the germline V gene. The CDR3 spells CASSEGTSRADTQYF. The CDR3 DNA sequence: TGCGCCAGCAGCGAAGGGACTAGCAGGGCAGATACGCAGTATTTT.

The rearrangement links TRBV7-2 to TRBJ1-6, with D possibly being TRBD1 (5 bases). The CDR3 loop spans 13 amino acids. Germline V gene data show CDR1 as SGHTA and CDR2 as FQGNSA. The germline V and J ends were trimmed by 6 bases and 9 bases, with 12 bases remaining between them. The CDR3, as DNA: TGTGCCAGCAGTCCCGCGGGGACTTCACCCCTCCACTTT. Encoded protein: CASSPAGTSPLHF.

This clone occurred a few times. One end of the junction varies from germline; a read error may be responsible. V is TRBV19 and J is TRBJ1-2, with unresolved D. This CDR3 is built from 13 residues. CDR1 and CDR2 (germline): LNHDA, SQIVND (reference sequence). DNA for the CDR3: TGCGCCGCAGGAGGATCCCTGAACTATGGCTACACCTTC. It yields the protein CAAGGSLNYGYTF.

Here the CDR3 reads CASGLNGGNTEAFF. The CDR3 DNA is TGTGCTAGTGGTTTGAACGGGGGGAACACTGAAGCTTTCTTT. The chain has TRBV12-5 and TRBJ1-1, with a tentative D call TRBD1 (5 bases). Trimming shortened V by 2 bases and J by 1 base, and 8 bases separated the two germline ends. Germline V gives CDR1 LGHNT, CDR2 FRNRAP. The length of the CDR3 is 14 residues.

Details on this clone: A junction boundary mismatches the germline segment, possibly from a read error. The J gene is TRBJ1-1, the V gene TRBV7-9; D is possibly TRBD1 (6 bases). The germline CDR1 and CDR2 sequences are SEHNR and FQNEAQ (reference sequence). The CDR3 spans 16 residues. This chain's CDR3 is CSSSPRGSVVGTEAFF. The CDR3 DNA reads TGTTCCAGCAGCCCCAGGGGAAGCGTGGTGGGAACTGAAGCTTTCTTT.

The chain joins TRBV10-3 to TRBJ2-1; 14 nucleotides align to TRBD2. V trimming: 10 bases; J trimming: 1 base; junction bases outside the gene matches: 12. This CDR3 is built from 18 residues. Germline assignment: CDR1 ENHRY and CDR2 SYGVKD. As DNA, the CDR3 is TGTGCCACGGTTAAGGGGAGACTAGCGGGGGGGTCCTACAATGAGCAGTTCTTC. It codes for CATVKGRLAGGSYNEQFF.

The chain joins TRBV6-5 to TRBJ2-7; 8 nucleotides agree with TRBD2. V shed 2 bases and J 2 bases; nucleotides not matched to a gene: 8. The CDR3 extends over 16 amino acids. Germline V gene sequence: CDR1 MNHEY, CDR2 SVGAGI. The CDR3 loop is CASSYAVSGTPYEQYF. DNA for the CDR3: TGTGCCAGCAGTTACGCTGTTAGCGGGACCCCCTACGAGCAGTACTTC.

The V gene is TRBV4-3, the J gene TRBJ1-4, with TRBD1 as a possible D gene (5 bases). Per germline, CDR1 LGHNA and CDR2 YSLEER. The CDR3 sequence is 15 residues long. The V gene lost 4 bases and the J gene lost 8 bases, with 17 bases spanning the gap. Here the CDR3 reads CASSRTGGGGEKLFF. CDR3 bases: TGCGCCAGCAGCCGAACAGGCGGCGGTGGAGAAAAACTGTTTTTT.

This clone was observed a few times. A read error may account for a junction end that differs from germline. V and J are TRBV29-1 and TRBJ2-3; 10 bases are a match to TRBD1. CDR3 length: 10 residues. CDR1 is SQVTM, CDR2 ANQGSEA, per germline. The CDR3 bases are TGCAGCGCCTCCGGGACAGGGGTAAATTTT. It translates to CSASGTGVNF.